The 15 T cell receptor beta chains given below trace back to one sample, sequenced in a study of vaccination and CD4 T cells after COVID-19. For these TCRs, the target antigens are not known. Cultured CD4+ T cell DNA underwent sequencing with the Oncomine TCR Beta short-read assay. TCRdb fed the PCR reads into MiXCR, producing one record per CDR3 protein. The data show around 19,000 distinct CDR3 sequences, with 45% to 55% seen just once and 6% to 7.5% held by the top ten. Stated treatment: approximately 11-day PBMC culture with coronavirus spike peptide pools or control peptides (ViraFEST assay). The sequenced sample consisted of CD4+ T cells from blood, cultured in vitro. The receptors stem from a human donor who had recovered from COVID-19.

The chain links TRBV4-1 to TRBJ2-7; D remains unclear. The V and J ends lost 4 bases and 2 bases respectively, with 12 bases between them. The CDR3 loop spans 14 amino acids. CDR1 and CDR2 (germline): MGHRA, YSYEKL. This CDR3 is CASSRPGGAYEQYF. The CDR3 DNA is TGCGCCAGCAGCCGCCCTGGTGGAGCCTACGAGCAGTACTTC.

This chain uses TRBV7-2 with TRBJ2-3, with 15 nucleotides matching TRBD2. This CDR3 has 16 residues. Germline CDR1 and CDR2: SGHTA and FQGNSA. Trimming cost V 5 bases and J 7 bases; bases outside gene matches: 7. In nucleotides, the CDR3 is TGTGCCAGCAGCCTCGGGACTAGCGGGGGGACTCATACGCAGTATTTT. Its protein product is CASSLGTSGGTHTQYF. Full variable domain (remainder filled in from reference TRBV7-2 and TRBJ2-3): GAGVSQSPSNKVTEKGKDVELRCDPISGHTALYWYRQSLGQGLEFLIYFQGNSAPDKSGLPSDRFSAERTGGSVSTLTIQRTQQEDSAVYLCASSLGTSGGTHTQYFGPGTRLTVL.

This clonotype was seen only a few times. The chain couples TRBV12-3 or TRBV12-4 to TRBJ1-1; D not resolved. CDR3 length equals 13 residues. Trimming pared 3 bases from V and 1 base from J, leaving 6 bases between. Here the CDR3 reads CASSLAGNTEAFF. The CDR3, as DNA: TGTGCCAGCAGTTTGGCAGGGAACACTGAAGCTTTCTTT.

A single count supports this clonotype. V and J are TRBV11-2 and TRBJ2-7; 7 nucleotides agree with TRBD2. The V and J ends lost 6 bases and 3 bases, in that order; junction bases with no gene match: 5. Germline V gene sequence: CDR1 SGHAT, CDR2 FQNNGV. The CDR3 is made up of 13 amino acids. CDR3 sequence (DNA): TGTGCCAGCAGACAACTAGCGTTCTACGAGCAGTACTTC. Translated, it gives CASRQLAFYEQYF.

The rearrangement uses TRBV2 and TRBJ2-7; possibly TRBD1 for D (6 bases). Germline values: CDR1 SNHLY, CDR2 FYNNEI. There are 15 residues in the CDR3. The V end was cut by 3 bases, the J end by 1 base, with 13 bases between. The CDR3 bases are TGTGCCAGCAGTGACCCCGGACAGCCGTCCTACGAGCAGTACTTC. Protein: CASSDPGQPSYEQYF.

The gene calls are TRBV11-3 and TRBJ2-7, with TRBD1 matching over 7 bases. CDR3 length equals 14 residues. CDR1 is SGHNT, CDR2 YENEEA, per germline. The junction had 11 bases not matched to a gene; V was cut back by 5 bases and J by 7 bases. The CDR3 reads CASSVGQVVLEQYF. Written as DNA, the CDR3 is TGTGCCAGCAGCGTTGGACAGGTTGTCTTGGAGCAGTACTTC.

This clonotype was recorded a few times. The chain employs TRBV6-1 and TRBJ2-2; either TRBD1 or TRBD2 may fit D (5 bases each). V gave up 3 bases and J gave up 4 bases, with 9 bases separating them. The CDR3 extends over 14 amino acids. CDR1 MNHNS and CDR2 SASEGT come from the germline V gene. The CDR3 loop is CASSEGRVTGELFF. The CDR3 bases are TGTGCCAGCAGTGAGGGACGGGTCACCGGGGAGCTGTTTTTT.

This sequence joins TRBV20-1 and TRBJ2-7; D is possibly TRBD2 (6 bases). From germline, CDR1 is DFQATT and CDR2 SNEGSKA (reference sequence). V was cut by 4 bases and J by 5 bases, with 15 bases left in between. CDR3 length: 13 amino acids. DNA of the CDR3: TGCAGTGCTAATTCCGGGAGACTTCACGAGCAGTACTTC. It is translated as CSANSGRLHEQYF.

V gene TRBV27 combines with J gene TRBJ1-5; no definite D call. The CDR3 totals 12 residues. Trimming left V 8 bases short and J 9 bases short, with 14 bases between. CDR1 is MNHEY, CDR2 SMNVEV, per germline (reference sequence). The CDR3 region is CASLGGRTPQHF. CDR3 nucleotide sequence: TGTGCCAGCCTCGGAGGCCGGACGCCCCAGCATTTT.

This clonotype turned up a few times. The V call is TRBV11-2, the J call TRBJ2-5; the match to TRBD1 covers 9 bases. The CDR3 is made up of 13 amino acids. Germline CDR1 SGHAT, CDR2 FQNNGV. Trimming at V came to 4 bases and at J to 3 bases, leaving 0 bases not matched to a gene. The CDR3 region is CASSWDREETQYF. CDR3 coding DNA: TGTGCCAGCAGCTGGGACAGGGAAGAGACCCAGTACTTC.

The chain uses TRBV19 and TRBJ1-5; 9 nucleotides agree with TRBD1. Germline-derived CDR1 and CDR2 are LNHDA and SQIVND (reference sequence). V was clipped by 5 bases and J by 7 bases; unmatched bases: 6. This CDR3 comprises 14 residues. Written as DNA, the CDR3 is TGTGCCAGTAGTCCCCGGACAGGGGAACAGCCCCAGCATTTT. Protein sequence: CASSPRTGEQPQHF.

The CDR3 region has the DNA TGTGCCAGCAGTCTTCAGGGGGCGGGGAACACCGGGGAGCTGTTTTTT. Protein product: CASSLQGAGNTGELFF. The chain joins TRBV6-4 to TRBJ2-2, with 8 bases fitting TRBD1. Unmatched junction bases numbered 6, after V lost 5 bases and J lost 1 base. Germline CDR1 reads MRHNA; CDR2 reads SNTAGT. The length of the CDR3 is 16 residues.

CDR3 in DNA: TGTGCCAGCAGCCCCCGGAGGAACACTGAAGCTTTCTTT. Its translation: CASSPRRNTEAFF. J is TRBJ1-1 and V is TRBV7-9; D remains ambiguous. The germline V and J ends were trimmed by 5 bases and 1 base, with 8 bases remaining between them. The CDR3 extends over 13 amino acids. Germline V lookup: CDR1 SEHNR, CDR2 FQNEAQ (reference sequence).

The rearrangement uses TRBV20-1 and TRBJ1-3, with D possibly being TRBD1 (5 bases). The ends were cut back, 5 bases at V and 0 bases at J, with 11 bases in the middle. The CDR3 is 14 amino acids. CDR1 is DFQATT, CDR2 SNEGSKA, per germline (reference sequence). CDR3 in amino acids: CSAPRGSSGNTIYF. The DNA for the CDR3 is TGCAGTGCTCCTAGGGGCTCCTCTGGAAACACCATATATTTT.

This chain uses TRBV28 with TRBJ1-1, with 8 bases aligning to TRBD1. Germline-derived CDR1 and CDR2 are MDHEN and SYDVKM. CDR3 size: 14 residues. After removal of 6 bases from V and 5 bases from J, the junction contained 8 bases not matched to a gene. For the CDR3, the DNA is TGTGCCAGCAGCCGGACAGGGCGAGGAACTGAAGCTTTCTTT. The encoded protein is CASSRTGRGTEAFF.